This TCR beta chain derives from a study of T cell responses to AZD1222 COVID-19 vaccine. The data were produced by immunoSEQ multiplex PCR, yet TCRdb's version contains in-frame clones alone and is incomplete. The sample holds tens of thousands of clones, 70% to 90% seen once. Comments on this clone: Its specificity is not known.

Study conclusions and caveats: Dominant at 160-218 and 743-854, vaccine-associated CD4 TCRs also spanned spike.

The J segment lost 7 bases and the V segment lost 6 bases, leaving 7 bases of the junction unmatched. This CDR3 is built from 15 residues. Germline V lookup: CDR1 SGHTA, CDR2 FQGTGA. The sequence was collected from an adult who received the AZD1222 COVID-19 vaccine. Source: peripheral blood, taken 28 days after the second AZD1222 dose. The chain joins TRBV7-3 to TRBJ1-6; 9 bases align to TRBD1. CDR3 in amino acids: CASSISGQGNSPLHF. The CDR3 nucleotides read TGTGCCAGCAGTATCTCGGGACAGGGAAATTCACCCCTCCACTTT.